Listed here are 25 T cell receptor beta chains from one sample, sequenced in a study of OX40 agonist ivuxolimab in advanced cancers. Sequenced by immunoSEQ multiplex PCR; TCRdb stores in-frame clones only, minus some. Among about 60,000 clones listed, approximately 86% were seen once. Material: CD4+ or CD8+ T cells sorted from blood, obtained in a trial of the OX40 agonist ivuxolimab. The origin of the receptors is an adult with an advanced solid tumor such as melanoma, head and neck, liver or kidney cancer.

This clone was seen only once. This chain joins TRBV29-1 and TRBJ1-2; 10 bases line up with TRBD1. The V and J ends lost 6 bases and 8 bases, in that order; junction bases with no gene match: 12. This CDR3 has 14 residues. Germline V gene sequence: CDR1 SQVTM, CDR2 ANQGSEA. The CDR3 loop is CSVETRQGARGYTF. CDR3 sequence (DNA): TGCAGCGTCGAAACTCGACAGGGGGCGAGAGGCTACACCTTC.

The chain uses TRBV28 and TRBJ2-1; D not certain. Germline V gene lookup returns CDR1 MDHEN and CDR2 SYDVKM. CDR3 size: 12 residues. Trimming removed 4 bases at V and 9 bases at J, with 10 bases between. Here the CDR3 reads CASSSPIGEQFF. CDR3 DNA sequence: TGTGCCAGCAGTTCTCCGATTGGTGAGCAGTTCTTC.

The V call is TRBV10-2, the J call TRBJ2-1, with D unresolved. The V gene's germline CDR1 is WSHSY and CDR2 SAAADI. The CDR3 covers 11 residues. The germline V and J ends were trimmed by 8 bases and 6 bases, with 8 bases remaining between them. CDR3 sequence: CASALSNEQFF. The CDR3 bases are TGCGCCAGCGCCCTTAGCAATGAGCAGTTCTTC.

The CDR3 DNA follows: TGTGCCTGGAGGAGAGCGGGGGGGCCTCAAACCGGGGAGCTGTTTTTT. Translation gives CAWRRAGGPQTGELFF. The chain joins TRBV30 to TRBJ2-2; 10 nucleotides agree with TRBD2. The CDR3 totals 16 residues. The V and J ends lost 3 bases and 5 bases, in that order; junction bases with no gene match: 9. Germline-derived CDR1 and CDR2 are GTSNPN and SVGIG (reference sequence).

The rearrangement joins TRBV4-3 to TRBJ1-1; D might be TRBD1 (5 bases). Looked up from germline, CDR1 is LGHNA and CDR2 is YSLEER. V lost 2 bases and J lost 11, with 9 bases in between. CDR3 length equals 11 residues. The CDR3 protein is CASSQRGVAFF. Here the CDR3 DNA reads TGCGCCAGCAGCCAAAGGGGAGTGGCTTTCTTT.

J is TRBJ1-1 and V is TRBV2; D remains ambiguous. CDR1 is SNHLY, CDR2 FYNNEI, per germline. CDR3 length: 11 amino acids. Trimming took 7 bases from V and 3 from J, leaving 6 bases between them. CDR3 in amino acids: CASMIDTEAFF. The CDR3 DNA follows: TGTGCCAGCATGATTGACACTGAAGCTTTCTTT.

This clone was seen a single time. V usage is TRBV28 and J usage is TRBJ2-5; 11 nucleotides agree with TRBD1. Germline lookup yields CDR1 MDHEN and CDR2 SYDVKM. The CDR3 contains 14 residues. Trimming removed 8 bases from V and 4 bases from J; junction bases left unmatched: 6. The CDR3 is CASDRTGGGETQYF. CDR3 sequence (DNA): TGTGCCAGCGATAGGACAGGGGGCGGAGAGACCCAGTACTTC.

CDR3 loop: CAISETSIGTDTQYF. The CDR3 region has the DNA TGTGCCATCAGTGAGACGAGTATAGGCACAGATACGCAGTATTTT. The rearrangement uses TRBV10-3 and TRBJ2-3, with D unresolved. This CDR3 contains 15 residues. The germline V and J ends were trimmed by 2 bases and 1 base, with 10 bases remaining between them. Germline CDR1 ENHRY, CDR2 SYGVKD.

J is TRBJ2-4 and V is TRBV7-9, with 8 positions matching TRBD2. CDR1 is SEHNR and CDR2 is FQNEAQ in the germline V gene (reference sequence). V shed 5 bases, J shed 7 bases, and the junction held 4 bases outside the gene matches. CDR3 length: 13 residues. The CDR3 DNA is TGTGCCAGCAGCCCCGGGACTAGTAACATTCAGTACTTC. Amino acid sequence: CASSPGTSNIQYF.

This rearrangement joins TRBV30 to TRBJ2-5; D gene ambiguous. The CDR3 runs to 12 residues. Looked up from germline, CDR1 is GTSNPN and CDR2 is SVGIG (reference sequence). V shed 3 bases and J shed 0 bases, with 5 bases lying between them. This CDR3 is CAWRGYQETQYF. DNA of the CDR3: TGTGCCTGGAGAGGGTACCAAGAGACCCAGTACTTC.

J is TRBJ1-2 and V is TRBV30; weak D call: TRBD1 (6 bases). The germline gives CDR1 GTSNPN, CDR2 SVGIG (reference sequence). V lost 1 base, J lost 2 bases, and 11 bases lay in between. CDR3 size: 14 residues. CDR3 sequence reads: CAWSGGRGNYGYTF. Written as DNA, the CDR3 is TGTGCCTGGAGTGGGGGCAGGGGAAACTATGGCTACACCTTC.

This clone turned up a few times. The CDR3 reads CASSGVAFGEQFF. The CDR3 DNA is TGTGCCAGCAGCGGGGTAGCGTTCGGTGAGCAGTTCTTC. The J gene is TRBJ2-1, the V gene TRBV9; D may be TRBD2 (5 bases). V was pared by 3 bases and J by 9 bases, with 13 bases between. The germline V gene has CDR1 SGDLS and CDR2 YYNGEE. This CDR3 region has 13 residues.

The chain joins TRBV7-2 to TRBJ1-4; no clear D gene. V lost 1 base and J 4 bases, leaving 10 bases between the germline ends. Germline values: CDR1 SGHTA, CDR2 FQGNSA. CDR3 length: 15 residues. CDR3 sequence (DNA): TGTGCCAGCAGCTTAGTGGATCGAAATAATGAAAAACTGTTTTTT. Translated: CASSLVDRNNEKLFF.

The table lists this clone with a count of one. This chain links TRBV11-2 with TRBJ2-7; no clear D. V lost 2 bases, J lost 2 bases, and 1 base lay in between. CDR1 and CDR2 (germline): SGHAT, FQNNGV. The CDR3 has 11 residues. The CDR3 sequence: CASSLPYEQYF. CDR3 DNA: TGTGCCAGCAGCTTACCCTACGAGCAGTACTTC.

In its sample, this clone was seen once. CDR3 nucleotides: TGCGCCAGCAGCCCAATGGGGGCCGGGGAGCTGTTTTTT. This sequence encodes CASSPMGAGELFF. The chain joins TRBV5-1 to TRBJ2-2; either TRBD1 or TRBD2 may supply D (5 bases each). Germline CDR1 and CDR2: SGHRS and YFSETQ. The ends were cut back, 4 bases at V and 6 bases at J, with 10 bases in the middle. The CDR3 is 13 residues long. The full variable domain, with the rest looked up from reference TRBV5-1 and TRBJ2-2, is KAGVTQTPRYLIKTRGQQVTLSCSPISGHRSVSWYQQTPGQGLQFLFEYFSETQRNKGNFPGRFSGRQFSNSRSEMNVSTLELGDSALYLCASSPMGAGELFFGEGSRLTVL.

The chain has TRBV28 and TRBJ2-7; 13 bases are shared with TRBD2. J gave up 3 bases and V 5 bases, and 13 bases lay outside the gene matches. Germline values: CDR1 MDHEN, CDR2 SYDVKM. The CDR3 is 18 residues long. CDR3 DNA: TGTGCCAGCAGTCCACAGGGACTAGCGGGGCGGGGCGGCTACGAGCAGTACTTC. Protein: CASSPQGLAGRGGYEQYF.

J is TRBJ1-1 and V is TRBV7-2; 7 bases are shared with TRBD1. The V segment lost 4 bases and the J segment 7 bases; nucleotides outside the gene matches: 12. The CDR3 spans 15 residues. CDR1 SGHTA and CDR2 FQGNSA come from the germline V gene. The CDR3: CASSSRQGSTNEAFF. CDR3 bases: TGTGCCAGCAGCTCGCGACAGGGATCAACGAATGAAGCTTTCTTT.

The V and J genes are TRBV6-5 and TRBJ1-1; 9 bases agree with TRBD1. CDR3 length equals 14 residues. With V trimmed by 9 bases and J by 1 base, 6 bases remained unmatched. The germline gives CDR1 MNHEY, CDR2 SVGAGI. The CDR3 reads CASRWTGANTEAFF. The CDR3 DNA reads TGTGCCAGTCGGTGGACAGGGGCGAACACTGAAGCTTTCTTT.

The V and J genes are TRBV5-1 and TRBJ2-7; 9 bases map to TRBD1. This CDR3 has 14 amino acids. V lost 4 bases, J lost 2 bases, and 4 bases stayed unmatched. CDR1 is SGHRS, CDR2 YFSETQ, per germline. As DNA, the CDR3 is TGCGCCAGCAGCAGGGGACAGGGCGCCTACGAGCAGTACTTC. This sequence encodes CASSRGQGAYEQYF.

The J gene is TRBJ2-3, the V gene TRBV23-1, with D hard to call. TRBV23-1 belongs to the ORF category, with a function that is uncertain. V shed 7 bases and J shed 0 bases, with 14 bases lying between them. The CDR3 length is 15 residues. CDR3 nucleotides: TGCGCCAGCACCCTCAGGCGGTATAGCACAGATACGCAGTATTTT. Encoded protein: CASTLRRYSTDTQYF.

The chain recombines TRBV7-2 with TRBJ2-1; maybe TRBD2 (7 bases). The ends were cut back, 1 base at V and 4 bases at J, with 14 bases in the middle. Germline V gives CDR1 SGHTA, CDR2 FQGNSA. The CDR3 runs 16 residues. As DNA, the CDR3 is TGTGCCAGCAGCTTAGGGTTGGGGGGGCTTTACAATGAGCAGTTCTTC. Translated, it gives CASSLGLGGLYNEQFF.

The rearrangement uses TRBV5-5 and TRBJ2-3; TRBD1 matches at 8 bases. Germline CDR1 is SGHKS and CDR2 is YYEKEE (reference sequence). V lost 1 base, J lost 1 base, and 2 bases stayed unmatched. The CDR3 is 15 residues long. Here the CDR3 DNA reads TGTGCCAGCAGCTTGACGGGACAGGGCACAGATACGCAGTATTTT. This sequence encodes CASSLTGQGTDTQYF.

The chain links TRBV6-4 to TRBJ2-1, with 8 bases that match TRBD2. Germline lookup yields CDR1 MRHNA and CDR2 SNTAGT. V trimming: 0 bases; J trimming: 4 bases; junction bases outside the gene matches: 5. The CDR3 covers 16 residues. The CDR3 sequence is CASSDSPGGAYNEQFF. CDR3 sequence (DNA): TGTGCCAGCAGTGACTCTCCCGGGGGGGCTTACAATGAGCAGTTCTTC.

The chain is built from TRBV15 and TRBJ2-4; D might be TRBD2 (6 bases). This CDR3 contains 14 residues. Trimming stripped 6 bases from V and 0 bases from J, with 9 bases between. CDR1 and CDR2 (germline): LNHNV, YYDKDF (reference sequence). The DNA for the CDR3 is TGTGCCACCAGTTCCGGGGGAGCCAAAAACATTCAGTACTTC. Translated, it gives CATSSGGAKNIQYF.

This chain uses TRBV11-2 with TRBJ2-7; the D gene is possibly TRBD1 (5 bases). Trimming took 2 bases from V and 6 from J, leaving 17 bases between them. From germline, CDR1 is SGHAT and CDR2 FQNNGV. The CDR3 has 15 amino acids. The CDR3 spells CASSLRRVPLGEQYF. In nucleotides, the CDR3 is TGTGCCAGCAGCTTACGCAGGGTTCCGCTAGGCGAGCAGTACTTC.